Below are 23 T cell receptor beta chains sequenced from a single sample in a study of tumor and adjacent non-tumor tissue in lung cancer. This sample's RNA came from whole unsorted tissue. A modified ARM-PCR protocol with three rounds of nested PCR amplified TCRbeta. TCRdb re-analysed the multiplex PCR reads in MiXCR, keeping a single row per CDR3 protein. The sample holds under 95,000 distinct CDR3 sequences; around 57% are singletons and the top ten take over 12%. Sequencing was carried out using lung tumor tissue. The source of these receptors is a man aged 65 to 79 with non-small cell lung cancer.

With respect to this clonotype: Its ends do not fully match the called genes, so a read error is possible. The genes are TRBV6-1 and TRBJ2-1; D unresolved. The germline gives CDR1 MNHNS, CDR2 SASEGT. The CDR3 extends over 12 amino acids. CDR3 nucleotides: TGTGCCAGTAGTGAGTATGAGAATGAGCGGTTCTTC. It is translated as CASSEYENERFF.

Ten or more counts support this clonotype. A clone one base away is much larger, so this may be a read error. This sequence joins TRBV11-2 and TRBJ2-4; no definite D call. Trimming took 4 bases from V and 2 from J, leaving 6 bases between them. The CDR3 loop spans 13 amino acids. CDR1 is SGHAT and CDR2 is FQNNGV in the germline V gene. CDR3 nucleotide sequence: TGTGCCAGCAGCTCAGAATCCAAAAACATTCAGTACTTC. Its protein product is CASSSESKNIQYF.

On this clonotype itself: The germline gene is not matched at one end of the junction; a read error may be the cause. The chain couples TRBV11-2 to TRBJ2-1; 7 nucleotides agree with TRBD2. Germline V gives CDR1 SGHAT, CDR2 FQNNGV. The CDR3 sequence is 15 residues long. CDR3 in DNA: TGTGTCAGCACCCCAGTGTGGGGGGGATACAATGAGCAGTTCTTC. This codes for CVSTPVWGGYNEQFF.

This clonotype occurred a few times. This sequence joins TRBV6-1 and TRBJ2-7, with D perhaps matching TRBD1 (6 bases). V gave up 6 bases and J gave up 2 bases, with 20 bases separating them. The CDR3 runs to 16 residues. The germline V gene has CDR1 MNHNS and CDR2 SASEGT. The CDR3 coding sequence is TGTGCCAGCAGGGAGAGGACAGAGGGACATACCTACGAGCAGTACTTC. Amino acids: CASRERTEGHTYEQYF.

There are many counts of this clonotype. The chain has TRBV29-1 and TRBJ2-3; TRBD2 might be the D (5 bases). The CDR3 covers 12 residues. CDR1 and CDR2 from the germline V gene are SQVTM and ANQGSEA. V dropped 4 bases and J dropped 3 bases, with 8 bases sitting between them. The CDR3, as DNA: TGCAGCGTTGCCACTAGGACAGATACGCAGTATTTT. This encodes CSVATRTDTQYF.

This clonotype was detected ten times or more. The chain employs TRBV12-3 or TRBV12-4 and TRBJ2-3, with D possibly matching TRBD1 (6 bases). V lost 3 bases and J lost 1, with 11 bases in between. This CDR3 is 15 amino acids long. The CDR3 loop is CASSFVSGGTDTQYF. CDR3 sequence (DNA): TGTGCCAGCAGTTTTGTTTCAGGGGGCACAGATACGCAGTATTTT.

This clonotype was detected ten times or more. This sequence joins TRBV7-9 and TRBJ2-3, with TRBD1 matching 8 bases. After removal of 5 bases from V and 2 bases from J, the junction contained 12 bases not matched to a gene. Germline V gene data show CDR1 as SEHNR and CDR2 as FQNEAQ (reference sequence). This CDR3 comprises 17 residues. Here the CDR3 reads CASSGPGQGAPTDTQYF. The DNA for the CDR3 is TGTGCCAGCAGCGGCCCAGGGCAGGGGGCACCCACAGATACGCAGTATTTT.

Worth noting for this clonotype: This sequence may be a read error, since a much larger clone differs from it by one base. The conserved phenylalanine or tryptophan normally closing the CDR3 is absent here, so this likely arose from a read error. V and J are TRBV28 and TRBJ2-2, with D hard to call. CDR3 length: 15 residues. Per germline, CDR1 MDHEN and CDR2 SYDVKM. The germline V and J ends were trimmed by 3 bases and 5 bases, with 13 bases remaining between them. The CDR3 DNA reads TGTGCCAGCAGTTTTGTACAGACCGGGACCGGGGAGCTGTTTCTT. As protein: CASSFVQTGTGELFL.

Worth noting for this clonotype: This may arise from a read error, as a much more abundant clone is one base away. The chain employs TRBV6-5 and TRBJ1-6; D unclear. In germline, CDR1 is MNHEY, CDR2 SVGAGI. The CDR3 sequence is 15 residues long. CDR3 amino acids: CVSSYSSRMHSPLHF. The CDR3 bases are TGTGTCAGCAGTTACTCTTCCAGGATGCATTCACCCCTCCACTTT.

Points on this clonotype: The germline gene is not matched at one end of the junction; a read error may be the cause. In DNA, the CDR3 is TGTGCCAGCAGTCGGACCAGGATAGGCCAAGAGACCCAGTATTTC. It is translated as CASSRTRIGQETQYF. The chain has TRBV11-2 and TRBJ2-5; D is unclear. Germline values: CDR1 SGHAT, CDR2 FQNNGV. This CDR3 comprises 15 residues.

This clonotype was seen ten or more times. This chain links TRBV28 with TRBJ1-2, with 7 bases identical to TRBD1. Trimming removed 6 bases from V and 5 bases from J; junction bases left unmatched: 9. The germline CDR1 and CDR2 sequences are MDHEN and SYDVKM. The CDR3 loop spans 14 amino acids. Here the CDR3 reads CASSRTGQEYGYTF. CDR3 nucleotides: TGTGCCAGCAGCAGGACAGGTCAAGAGTATGGCTACACCTTC.

There are many counts of this clonotype. This chain links TRBV12-3 or TRBV12-4 with TRBJ2-7; D is perhaps TRBD1 or TRBD2 (5 bases each). Trimming stripped 2 bases from V and 7 bases from J, with 21 bases between. The CDR3 spans 16 residues. Written as DNA, the CDR3 is TGTGCCAGCAGTTTACGCGCTACAGGAAAGGGCGGGGAGCAGTACTTC. This gives the protein CASSLRATGKGGEQYF.

As regards this clonotype: The junction and the germline gene differ at one end; a read error may be behind it. J is TRBJ2-5 and V is TRBV11-1; maybe TRBD2 (5 bases). The CDR3 spans 14 residues. The germline V gene encodes CDR1 SGHAT and CDR2 FQDESV (reference sequence). CDR3 sequence reads: CANIRGDPQGTQYF. The CDR3 DNA reads as TGTGCCAACATCCGGGGTGATCCACAAGGGACCCAGTACTTC.

A word on this clonotype: Germline is not matched at one junction end, which may reflect a read error. V usage is TRBV28 and J usage is TRBJ2-1; TRBD2 might be the D (7 bases). The CDR3 has 16 residues. Germline V gene data show CDR1 as MDHEN and CDR2 as SYDVKM. This CDR3 reads CACSLGGAGSYNEQFF. For the CDR3, the DNA is TGTGCCTGCAGTTTAGGGGGGGCTGGGTCCTACAATGAGCAGTTCTTC. Together with reference TRBV28 and TRBJ2-1, the CDR3 gives the full variable domain: DVKVTQSSRYLVKRTGEKVFLECVQDMDHENMFWYRQDPGLGLRLIYFSYDVKMKEKGDIPEGYSVSREKKERFSLILESASTNQTSMYLCACSLGGAGSYNEQFFGPGTRLTVL.

A word on this clonotype: Likely a read error: the CDR3 ends without its conserved phenylalanine or tryptophan. The chain joins TRBV11-2 to TRBJ1-1; TRBD1 matches 9 bases. The length of the CDR3 is 16 residues. CDR1 SGHAT and CDR2 FQNNGV come from the germline V gene. The ends lost 4 bases at V and 2 bases at J; junction bases unmatched: 8. The CDR3 region has the DNA TGTGCCAGCAGCTCTTACAGGGGGCACCGAAACACTGAAGCTTTCTTA. It is translated as CASSSYRGHRNTEAFL.

This clonotype showed up many times. The V gene is TRBV6-6, the J gene TRBJ2-5; D not certain. The V end was cut by 6 bases, the J end by 5 bases, with 13 bases between. Germline CDR1 reads MNHNY; CDR2 reads SVGAGI (reference sequence). This CDR3 comprises 13 residues. The CDR3 DNA reads TGTGCCAGCAGGCCTAATGTGGGGGAGACCCAGTACTTC. It encodes CASRPNVGETQYF.

This sequence joins TRBV11-2 and TRBJ1-2; D is ambiguous. The germline V and J ends were trimmed by 3 bases and 6 bases, with 17 bases remaining between them. This CDR3 has 15 amino acids. The germline CDR1 and CDR2 sequences are SGHAT and FQNNGV. CDR3 residues: CASSFSGHKADGYTF. In DNA, the CDR3 is TGTGCCAGCAGCTTCAGTGGCCACAAGGCGGATGGCTACACCTTC.

V gene TRBV20-1 combines with J gene TRBJ2-6; D remains ambiguous. Germline-derived CDR1 and CDR2 are DFQATT and SNEGSKA (reference sequence). With 3 bases removed from V and 4 bases from J, the gap between germline ends came to 10 bases. The CDR3 has 14 amino acids. CDR3 sequence reads: CSASEGSGANVLTF. The DNA of the CDR3 is TGCAGTGCTAGCGAAGGATCCGGGGCCAACGTCCTGACTTTC.

The chain joins TRBV10-3 to TRBJ2-2; TRBD2 aligns across 8 bases. CDR1 ENHRY and CDR2 SYGVKD come from the germline V gene. J was trimmed by 4 bases and V by 8 bases; bases with no gene match: 6. This CDR3 region has 14 residues. The chain's CDR3 is CAIGGTSVTGELFF. CDR3 coding DNA: TGTGCCATCGGAGGGACTAGTGTCACCGGGGAGCTGTTTTTT.

As to this clonotype: A much larger clone differs by one base, so this may be a read error. The chain employs TRBV29-1 and TRBJ2-1; D ambiguous. Germline lookup yields CDR1 SQVTM and CDR2 ANQGSEA. The CDR3 runs to 8 residues. The CDR3 reads CSVAERFF. Written as DNA, the CDR3 is TGCAGCGTTGCAGAGCGGTTCTTC.

Worth noting for this clonotype: The junction shows a germline mismatch at one end, possibly a read error. The CDR3 DNA reads as TGCGCCAGCGGCCAAGGTCCATCATCCTTGTCTGAAGCTTTCTTT. Translated: CASGQGPSSLSEAFF. V gene TRBV4-1 combines with J gene TRBJ1-1, with D hard to call. The germline V gene encodes CDR1 MGHRA and CDR2 YSYEKL. This CDR3 is 15 amino acids long.

The chain joins TRBV10-3 to TRBJ1-5; D not resolved. CDR1 is ENHRY, CDR2 SYGVKD, per germline. Trimming left V 7 bases short and J 4 bases short, with 11 bases between. The CDR3 is made up of 13 amino acids. Here the CDR3 reads CAINTEHNQPQHF. In DNA, the CDR3 is TGTGCCATCAATACAGAACATAATCAGCCCCAGCATTTT.

A word on this clonotype: A much larger clone sits a single nucleotide away, making a read error possible. The V and J genes are TRBV5-4 and TRBJ2-2; no clear D. This CDR3 region has 14 residues. The V end lost 0 bases, the J end lost 1 base, and 4 bases lay between the germline ends. Germline V CDR1 and CDR2: SGHNT, YYREEE (reference sequence). The CDR3 region has the DNA TGTGCCAGCAGCTTGGACCAGAACACCGGGGAGCTGTTTTTT. Translating it yields CASSLDQNTGELFF.